One sample yielded the 27 T cell receptor beta chains listed below, sequenced in a study of blood T cell repertoires in COVID-19. Sequencing was performed with immunoSEQ multiplex PCR; in TCRdb, only in-frame clones are kept and a portion is missing. The table has 65,000 to 95,000 clones, roughly 84% seen once. Specimen: peripheral blood. The receptors originated from a woman in her fifties or sixties with acute or convalescent COVID-19.

The chain recombines TRBV15 with TRBJ1-4; tentatively, D is TRBD1 (5 bases). This CDR3 spans 16 amino acids. V was cut by 0 bases and J by 8 bases, with 16 bases left in between. Germline V gene data show CDR1 as LNHNV and CDR2 as YYDKDF (reference sequence). CDR3 in amino acids: CATSRDRKGLEEKLFF. The DNA of the CDR3 is TGTGCCACCAGCAGAGATCGGAAGGGGCTGGAGGAAAAACTGTTTTTT.

This chain uses TRBV28 with TRBJ2-5; 10 bases agree with TRBD2. From germline, CDR1 is MDHEN and CDR2 SYDVKM. The CDR3 totals 16 residues. V trimming: 5 bases; J trimming: 6 bases; junction bases outside the gene matches: 12. DNA for the CDR3: TGTGCCAGCAGTGACCCTCTAGCGGGAGCCTGGAAGACCCAGTACTTC. The encoded protein is CASSDPLAGAWKTQYF.

The chain has TRBV4-3 and TRBJ2-4, with 11 bases aligning to TRBD2. Germline trimming cut 0 bases from V and 2 bases from J; bases unmatched to any gene: 12. The CDR3 spans 20 residues. CDR1 is LGHNA, CDR2 YSLEER, per germline. The CDR3 bases are TGCGCCAGCAGCCAAGAAACCCTCACTAGCGGGAGTTGGTCCAAAAACATTCAGTACTTC. This codes for CASSQETLTSGSWSKNIQYF.

The chain couples TRBV28 to TRBJ2-1; 10 bases agree with TRBD1. V lost 5 bases and J lost 7; bases outside the gene matches: 8. The CDR3 extends over 15 amino acids. The V gene's germline CDR1 is MDHEN and CDR2 SYDVKM. The CDR3 reads CASSLLGTGVNEQFF. The CDR3 region has the DNA TGTGCCAGCAGTCTCCTAGGGACAGGGGTGAATGAGCAGTTCTTC.

This chain connects TRBV11-3 to TRBJ2-3; 9 positions agree with TRBD1. In germline, CDR1 is SGHNT, CDR2 YENEEA. The length of the CDR3 is 18 residues. The trim removed 2 bases at V and 4 bases at J, leaving 13 bases unmatched. CDR3 nucleotides: TGTGCCAGCAGCTTAACGGCGGGACAGGGCCTTAGGGCAGATACGCAGTATTTT. The encoded protein is CASSLTAGQGLRADTQYF.

This rearrangement joins TRBV5-8 to TRBJ2-5, with TRBD1 as a possible D gene (6 bases). Germline V lookup: CDR1 SGHTS, CDR2 YDEGEE. This CDR3 has 16 residues. Trimming took off 2 bases at V and 3 bases at J, with 17 bases between the two ends. The DNA of the CDR3 is TGTGCCAGCAGCTTCACCCGACAGGCCCCCAAAGAGACCCAGTACTTC. Protein sequence: CASSFTRQAPKETQYF. The variable domain in full, completed from reference TRBV5-8 and TRBJ2-5, reads EAGVTQSPTHLIKTRGQQATLRCSPISGHTSVYWYQQALGLGLQFLLWYDEGEERNRGNFPPRFSGRQFPNYSSELNVNALELEDSALYLCASSFTRQAPKETQYFGPGTRLLVL.

The V call is TRBV4-3, the J call TRBJ2-7; D is undetermined. The V end lost 10 bases, the J end lost 0 bases, and 16 bases lay between the germline ends. The CDR3 extends over 14 amino acids. Germline CDR1 is LGHNA and CDR2 is YSLEER. CDR3 nucleotide sequence: TGCGCCACCCATATCGTTGGCGGCTCCTACGAGCAGTACTTC. Protein product: CATHIVGGSYEQYF.

This clone came up once. The V call is TRBV30, the J call TRBJ2-7; possible D gene TRBD2, 6 bases. This CDR3 is built from 11 residues. Germline V gene sequence: CDR1 GTSNPN, CDR2 SVGIG (reference sequence). Trimming took off 2 bases at V and 5 bases at J, with 7 bases between the two ends. CDR3 residues: CAWSRLDEQYF. DNA for the CDR3: TGTGCCTGGAGTAGACTAGACGAGCAGTACTTC. The full variable domain, in which reference TRBV30 and TRBJ2-7 provide the parts outside the CDR3, is SQTIHQWPATLVQPVGSPLSLECTVEGTSNPNLYWYRQAAGRGLQLLFYSVGIGQISSEVPQNLSASRPQDRQFILSSKKLLLSDSGFYLCAWSRLDEQYFGPGTRLTVT.

A single count supports this clone. The chain links TRBV5-1 to TRBJ2-3; a weak D match, TRBD2 (5 bases). The CDR3 is made up of 14 amino acids. Germline lookup yields CDR1 SGHRS and CDR2 YFSETQ. Between the trimmed V and J ends, which lost 4 bases and 10 bases, there was a span of 19 bases. CDR3 sequence reads: CASSLQPTNLAQYF. Written as DNA, the CDR3 is TGCGCCAGCAGCCTCCAGCCGACTAATCTCGCGCAGTATTTT.

The V call is TRBV5-4, the J call TRBJ2-1, with 7 bases identical to TRBD2. With 2 bases clipped from V and 8 bases from J, the junction kept 10 bases outside the gene matches. CDR3 size: 15 residues. Germline lookup yields CDR1 SGHNT and CDR2 YYREEE (reference sequence). The CDR3 region is CASSLDGRIYDEQFF. In DNA form, the CDR3 reads TGTGCCAGCAGCTTAGACGGGAGGATTTACGATGAGCAGTTCTTC. Complete variable domain (other parts from reference TRBV5-4 and TRBJ2-1): ETGVTQSPTHLIKTRGQQVTLRCSSQSGHNTVSWYQQALGQGPQFIFQYYREEENGRGNFPPRFSGLQFPNYSSELNVNALELDDSALYLCASSLDGRIYDEQFFGPGTRLTVL.

The rearrangement uses TRBV12-3 or TRBV12-4 and TRBJ1-6; D is perhaps TRBD1 (5 bases). V was cut by 5 bases and J by 15 bases, with 14 bases left in between. The CDR3 consists of 12 residues. The CDR3 loop is CASSETGWDLHF. The DNA of the CDR3 is TGTGCCAGCAGTGAAACAGGTTGGGACCTCCACTTT.

The CDR3 DNA reads TGTGCCAGCAGCTTGACCCCTAGCTCCAATGAGCAGTTCTTC. This codes for CASSLTPSSNEQFF. V gene TRBV5-4 combines with J gene TRBJ2-1, with D possibly being TRBD2 (5 bases). The V end was cut by 1 base, the J end by 6 bases, with 11 bases between. The CDR3 totals 14 residues. The germline V gene has CDR1 SGHNT and CDR2 YYREEE (reference sequence).

The V and J genes are TRBV24-1 and TRBJ2-6, with TRBD2 matching over 7 bases. The CDR3 length is 16 residues. The J segment lost 2 bases and the V segment lost 1 base, leaving 1 base of the junction unmatched. Germline CDR1 reads KGHDR; CDR2 reads SFDVKD. The CDR3 DNA reads as TGTGCCACCAGTGATTTTGCGGGGGCTGGGGCCAACGTCCTGACTTTC. This gives the protein CATSDFAGAGANVLTF.

The J gene is TRBJ1-1, the V gene TRBV4-3, with D possibly TRBD1 on 5 matching bases. V lost 0 bases to trimming and J lost 6 bases, with 8 bases between them. Per germline, CDR1 LGHNA and CDR2 YSLEER. CDR3 length: 13 amino acids. DNA of the CDR3: TGCGCCAGCAGCCAAGAGCGGGGCGCTGAAGCTTTCTTT. Translated, it gives CASSQERGAEAFF.

The chain uses TRBV1 and TRBJ2-1; TRBD1 reflects the table's D call only, with no check against the DNA. TRBV1 is described as a pseudogene. The CDR3 has 17 residues. Here the CDR3 DNA reads TGCACCAGCAGCCAAAGGAACAGGGGCAGGGAGGACAATGAGCAGTTCTTC. Its protein product is CTSSQRNRGREDNEQFF.

V usage is TRBV4-1 and J usage is TRBJ2-1; 8 positions agree with TRBD2. The CDR3 runs to 16 residues. CDR1 and CDR2 (germline): MGHRA, YSYEKL. The J segment lost 0 bases and the V segment lost 4 bases, leaving 5 bases of the junction unmatched. This CDR3 is CASSPLAGGSYNEQFF. CDR3 DNA sequence: TGCGCCAGCAGCCCCCTGGCGGGAGGCTCCTACAATGAGCAGTTCTTC.

The CDR3 region is CAWSRFTRGQVKSIFTEAFF. As DNA, the CDR3 is TGTGCCTGGAGTAGGTTCACGCGGGGCCAGGTTAAATCTATTTTCACTGAAGCTTTCTTT. This chain connects TRBV30 to TRBJ1-1, with a weak D call TRBD1 (5 bases). CDR3 size: 20 residues. CDR1 is GTSNPN and CDR2 is SVGIG in the germline V gene (reference sequence). The ends were cut back, 2 bases at V and 4 bases at J, with 32 bases in the middle.

This clone showed up just once. The chain is built from TRBV10-3 and TRBJ2-1, with 9 bases fitting TRBD1. Germline-derived CDR1 and CDR2 are ENHRY and SYGVKD. The CDR3 sequence is 15 residues long. Trimming at V came to 7 bases and at J to 0 bases, leaving 4 bases not matched to a gene. DNA for the CDR3: TGTGCCATCAAACCGGGACAGGGCTCCTACAATGAGCAGTTCTTC. It yields the protein CAIKPGQGSYNEQFF.

V usage is TRBV12-3 or TRBV12-4 and J usage is TRBJ2-7; the D gene is possibly TRBD2 (7 bases). Trimming removed 5 bases from V and 2 bases from J, with 10 bases in between. The CDR3 loop spans 13 amino acids. CDR3 amino acids: CASSPGGPYEQYF. The CDR3 DNA sequence: TGTGCCAGCAGTCCCGGGGGGCCCTACGAGCAGTACTTC.

The rearrangement uses TRBV30 and TRBJ1-2; 9 bases line up with TRBD1. The V gene's germline CDR1 is GTSNPN and CDR2 SVGIG (reference sequence). The CDR3 consists of 16 residues. With 5 bases clipped from V and 7 bases from J, the junction kept 17 bases outside the gene matches. The DNA of the CDR3 is TGTGCCTGGGACCCCGGGACAGGGATCCGGCAATTTGGCTACACCTTC. It is translated as CAWDPGTGIRQFGYTF.

The chain recombines TRBV7-2 with TRBJ2-5; D not certain. Germline V lookup: CDR1 SGHTA, CDR2 FQGNSA. The CDR3 has 13 amino acids. The V end was cut by 4 bases, the J end by 4 bases, with 10 bases between. Here the CDR3 reads CASSSLVAETQYF. Written as DNA, the CDR3 is TGTGCCAGCAGCTCGTTGGTAGCAGAGACCCAGTACTTC. Supplemented by reference TRBV7-2 and TRBJ2-5, the full variable domain reads GAGVSQSPSNKVTEKGKDVELRCDPISGHTALYWYRQSLGQGLEFLIYFQGNSAPDKSGLPSDRFSAERTGGSVSTLTIQRTQQEDSAVYLCASSSLVAETQYFGPGTRLLVL.

The CDR3 protein is CASSPSGQAYEQYF. CDR3 nucleotides: TGTGCCAGCAGTCCATCGGGACAGGCCTACGAGCAGTACTTC. This chain links TRBV6-2 or TRBV6-3 with TRBJ2-7; TRBD1 matches 8 bases. This CDR3 contains 14 residues. Trimming at V came to 5 bases and at J to 2 bases, leaving 5 bases not matched to a gene. Germline V gene sequence: CDR1 MNHEY, CDR2 SVGEGT.

The rearrangement joins TRBV30 to TRBJ2-3; 8 nucleotides align to TRBD1. Germline assignment: CDR1 GTSNPN and CDR2 SVGIG (reference sequence). The CDR3 length is 13 residues. V lost 1 base, J lost 5 bases, and 2 bases stayed unmatched. CDR3 residues: CAWSARGRDTQYF. DNA of the CDR3: TGTGCCTGGAGTGCCAGGGGGCGAGATACGCAGTATTTT.

The sample holds a few counts of this clone. The V gene is TRBV28, the J gene TRBJ2-1; 12 bases align to TRBD1. Trimming removed 3 bases from V and 9 bases from J; junction bases left unmatched: 6. Germline V CDR1 and CDR2: MDHEN, SYDVKM. The CDR3 consists of 15 residues. CDR3 loop: CASSFLGTGGSEQFF. Written as DNA, the CDR3 is TGTGCCAGCAGTTTTCTCGGGACAGGGGGCAGTGAGCAGTTCTTC.

The chain is built from TRBV28 and TRBJ2-3, with D possibly matching TRBD2 (6 bases). V gave up 5 bases and J gave up 2 bases, with 11 bases separating them. CDR1 and CDR2 from the germline V gene are MDHEN and SYDVKM. The CDR3 loop spans 14 amino acids. In DNA form, the CDR3 reads TGTGCCAGCAGTCTAGAGCGGGCCACAGATACGCAGTATTTT. It encodes CASSLERATDTQYF. Based on the CDR3 plus reference TRBV28 and TRBJ2-3, the full variable domain is DVKVTQSSRYLVKRTGEKVFLECVQDMDHENMFWYRQDPGLGLRLIYFSYDVKMKEKGDIPEGYSVSREKKERFSLILESASTNQTSMYLCASSLERATDTQYFGPGTRLTVL.

The V call is TRBV6-5, the J call TRBJ2-7, with 7 bases lining up with TRBD1. Germline assignment: CDR1 MNHEY and CDR2 SVGAGI. The CDR3 runs 14 residues. Trimming at V came to 7 bases and at J to 5 bases, leaving 11 bases not matched to a gene. Here the CDR3 reads CASKKGQVSHEQYF. The DNA for the CDR3 is TGTGCCAGCAAAAAAGGACAGGTTTCCCACGAGCAGTACTTC.

The rearrangement uses TRBV10-3 and TRBJ2-2; D remains ambiguous. The germline V and J ends were trimmed by 7 bases and 0 bases, with 9 bases remaining between them. The CDR3 covers 14 residues. Germline V CDR1 and CDR2: ENHRY, SYGVKD. For the CDR3, the DNA is TGTGCCATCAACGAGCGAGCGAACACCGGGGAGCTGTTTTTT. The encoded protein is CAINERANTGELFF.